The 23 T cell receptor beta chains given below trace back to one sample, sequenced in a study of Ad26.COV2.S vaccination and SARS-CoV-2 variants. The assay was immunoSEQ multiplex PCR, and TCRdb's table has in-frame clones only and misses some. This table holds hundreds of thousands of clones, roughly 84% found once. Described treatment: around 19 received Ad26.COV2.S at low or high dose, single or two shots; a few received placebo; per-sample allocation not given. Sampling took place 63 days after the first vaccine or placebo injection. The starting material was peripheral blood, obtained in a trial of Ad26.COV2.S vaccine versus placebo. Receptor source: a person aged 18 to 59 who received the Ad26.COV2.S COVID-19 vaccine or a placebo.

This clone was seen a single time. The V call is TRBV7-8, the J call TRBJ1-5, with D unresolved. V was clipped by 1 base and J by 6 bases, with 10 bases between them. Germline values: CDR1 SGHVS, CDR2 FQNEAQ. This CDR3 comprises 14 residues. CDR3 in amino acids: CASSLETKSQPQHF. The CDR3 nucleotides are TGTGCCAGCAGCTTAGAAACCAAGAGTCAGCCCCAGCATTTT.

The V gene is TRBV5-1, the J gene TRBJ2-2; unclear D gene. Germline V gene lookup returns CDR1 SGHRS and CDR2 YFSETQ. V was pared by 4 bases and J by 6 bases, with 10 bases between. CDR3 length: 13 amino acids. CDR3 residues: CASSPDTPGELFF. Written as DNA, the CDR3 is TGCGCCAGCAGCCCCGACACGCCCGGGGAGCTGTTTTTT.

The rearrangement uses TRBV19 and TRBJ2-3; D may be TRBD2 (5 bases). CDR1 and CDR2 (germline): LNHDA, SQIVND (reference sequence). The CDR3 consists of 14 residues. V was clipped by 3 bases and J by 3 bases, with 10 bases between them. CDR3 region: CASSIGLATDTQYF. CDR3 nucleotides: TGTGCCAGTAGTATCGGTCTAGCTACAGATACGCAGTATTTT.

The rearrangement links TRBV9 to TRBJ1-4, with D uncertain. The CDR3 covers 15 residues. Trimming took 5 bases from V and 7 from J, leaving 18 bases between them. Germline CDR1 is SGDLS and CDR2 is YYNGEE. The CDR3 DNA follows: TGTGCCAGCAGTCCCCTTGACGGGGAGGGTGAAAAACTGTTTTTT. Translating it yields CASSPLDGEGEKLFF.

The chain couples TRBV4-2 to TRBJ1-1, with TRBD1 identical over 10 bases. The germline V gene encodes CDR1 LGHNA and CDR2 YNFKEQ. The CDR3 spans 16 residues. V dropped 1 base and J dropped 10; count of bases not matched to a gene: 12. CDR3 nucleotides: TGTGCCAGCAGCCAAGGGAAGGGACAGGGGAGCCGTGGAGCTTTCTTT. Protein sequence: CASSQGKGQGSRGAFF.

The chain recombines TRBV7-2 with TRBJ1-3; 8 bases align to TRBD1. This CDR3 spans 15 amino acids. V dropped 4 bases and J dropped 2; count of bases not matched to a gene: 4. Germline V lookup: CDR1 SGHTA, CDR2 FQGNSA. CDR3 protein: CASSSLTGAGNTIYF. CDR3 DNA: TGTGCCAGCAGCTCATTGACAGGGGCTGGAAACACCATATATTTT. The full variable domain, its missing parts supplied by reference TRBV7-2 and TRBJ1-3, is GAGVSQSPSNKVTEKGKDVELRCDPISGHTALYWYRQSLGQGLEFLIYFQGNSAPDKSGLPSDRFSAERTGGSVSTLTIQRTQQEDSAVYLCASSSLTGAGNTIYFGEGSWLTVV.

The chain employs TRBV15 and TRBJ2-1; D gene uncertain. Per the germline V gene, CDR1 is LNHNV and CDR2 is YYDKDF (reference sequence). The V gene lost 0 bases and the J gene lost 7 bases, with 7 bases spanning the gap. The CDR3 length is 13 residues. The chain's CDR3 is CATSRDHRNEQFF. CDR3 bases: TGTGCCACCAGCAGAGATCACCGGAATGAGCAGTTCTTC. The entire variable domain, with the rest obtained from reference TRBV15 and TRBJ2-1, is as follows: DAMVIQNPRYQVTQFGKPVTLSCSQTLNHNVMYWYQQKSSQAPKLLFHYYDKDFNNEADTPDNFQSRRPNTSFCFLDIRSPGLGDTAMYLCATSRDHRNEQFFGPGTRLTVL.

The chain carries TRBV29-1 and TRBJ2-7; D possibly uses TRBD1 or TRBD2 (5 bases each). CDR1 and CDR2 from the germline V gene are SQVTM and ANQGSEA. This CDR3 region has 13 residues. Trimming cost V 5 bases and J 12 bases, with 23 bases left between them. Here the CDR3 DNA reads TGCAGCGTTAACGGGGTTCGGGACGGCCCTTTGTACTTC. Amino acid sequence: CSVNGVRDGPLYF.

This rearrangement joins TRBV7-6 to TRBJ2-1, with D possibly matching TRBD2 (6 bases). Trimming took 3 bases from V and 3 from J, leaving 15 bases between them. The CDR3 has 16 amino acids. The V gene's germline CDR1 is SGHVS and CDR2 FNYEAQ. The CDR3 protein is CASSFPGGAFYNEQFF. CDR3 sequence (DNA): TGTGCCAGCAGCTTCCCCGGGGGAGCTTTCTACAATGAGCAGTTCTTC.

The chain joins TRBV7-9 to TRBJ1-6, with D hard to call. CDR3 length: 15 residues. V was shortened by 1 base and J by 3 bases, with 7 bases between the two germline ends. The germline CDR1 and CDR2 sequences are SEHNR and FQNEAQ (reference sequence). The DNA for the CDR3 is TGTGCCAGCAGCTTAGACGTGGGCTATAATTCACCCCTCCACTTT. This encodes CASSLDVGYNSPLHF.

As for this clone: The junction departs from germline at one end; a sequencing error may be responsible. The genes are TRBV30 and TRBJ2-7; TRBD1 aligns across 10 bases. The CDR3 totals 13 residues. Germline V gene sequence: CDR1 GTSNPN, CDR2 SVGIG (reference sequence). CDR3 sequence reads: CWGRDRGSYEQYF. The CDR3, as DNA: TGCTGGGGAAGGGACAGGGGCTCCTACGAGCAGTACTTC.

The chain employs TRBV27 and TRBJ2-7; tentatively, D is TRBD1 or TRBD2 (6 bases each). The length of the CDR3 is 15 residues. CDR1 MNHEY and CDR2 SMNVEV come from the germline V gene (reference sequence). V dropped 2 bases and J dropped 3 bases, with 14 bases sitting between them. The CDR3 sequence: CASSLITGGLYEQYF. In nucleotides, the CDR3 is TGTGCCAGCAGTTTAATAACCGGGGGCCTCTACGAGCAGTACTTC.

The gene calls are TRBV7-6 and TRBJ2-3; 7 bases match TRBD2. Unmatched junction bases numbered 7, after V lost 0 bases and J lost 1 base. Germline V gene data show CDR1 as SGHVS and CDR2 as FNYEAQ. This CDR3 spans 17 amino acids. CDR3 sequence (DNA): TGTGCCAGCAGCTTAGCGCTAGCGGAGGCTCGCACAGATACGCAGTATTTT. Translated: CASSLALAEARTDTQYF.

V usage is TRBV5-1 and J usage is TRBJ2-2; 8 nucleotides agree with TRBD2. V lost 4 bases, J lost 6 bases, and 11 bases stayed unmatched. The CDR3 totals 16 residues. Germline V lookup: CDR1 SGHRS, CDR2 YFSETQ. CDR3 nucleotides: TGCGCCAGCAGCCCCGGTCGGGGGGGCCGGGCCGGGGAGCTGTTTTTT. Translation gives CASSPGRGGRAGELFF.

In regard to this clone: Other nucleotide sequences from this sample produce the same CDR3. This sequence joins TRBV6-5 and TRBJ1-5; the D gene is possibly TRBD1 (6 bases). Trimming removed 2 bases at V and 4 bases at J, with 9 bases between. Germline CDR1 reads MNHEY; CDR2 reads SVGAGI. The CDR3 sequence is 14 residues long. The CDR3, as DNA: TGTGCCAGCAGTTACGGGGGCGGGAATCAGCCCCAGCATTTT. Its protein is CASSYGGGNQPQHF.

The chain is built from TRBV5-5 and TRBJ2-4; D possibly corresponds to TRBD1 (5 bases). V was clipped by 5 bases and J by 4 bases, with 13 bases between them. The CDR3 consists of 14 residues. Germline V gene sequence: CDR1 SGHKS, CDR2 YYEKEE (reference sequence). Here the CDR3 reads CASSLGSGKNIQYF. CDR3 nucleotide sequence: TGTGCCAGCAGTCTGGGGTCAGGGAAAAACATTCAGTACTTC.

This chain connects TRBV21-1 to TRBJ2-7. TRBV21-1 is a listed pseudogene. The CDR3 totals 14 residues. CDR3 bases: TGTGCCAGCCCCACAGTGGGGAAGTCCTACGAGCAGTACTTC. This sequence encodes CASPTVGKSYEQYF.

The rearrangement joins TRBV6-6 to TRBJ2-7, with 7 nucleotides matching TRBD1. With 7 bases clipped from V and 3 bases from J, the junction kept 9 bases outside the gene matches. Germline CDR1 is MNHNY and CDR2 is SVGAGI (reference sequence). The CDR3 is 14 residues long. This CDR3 is CASTAPTGDYEQYF. DNA for the CDR3: TGTGCCAGCACCGCGCCCACAGGGGACTACGAGCAGTACTTC.

This clone was recorded a few times. The V call is TRBV7-8, the J call TRBJ1-1; D ambiguous. V was trimmed by 7 bases and J by 7 bases, leaving 4 bases between them. The CDR3 runs 9 residues. The germline V gene has CDR1 SGHVS and CDR2 FQNEAQ. The CDR3 is CASKGEAFF. The CDR3 DNA follows: TGTGCCAGCAAGGGTGAAGCTTTCTTT.

The J gene is TRBJ2-1, the V gene TRBV3-1 (or the pseudogene TRBV3-2), with 8 bases identical to TRBD1. From germline, CDR1 is LGHDT and CDR2 YNNKEL (reference sequence). The CDR3 totals 16 residues. The ends lost 0 bases at V and 4 bases at J; junction bases unmatched: 5. As DNA, the CDR3 is TGTGCCAGCAGCCAAGATGGACAGGGCGCGTACAATGAGCAGTTCTTC. It codes for CASSQDGQGAYNEQFF.

The chain employs TRBV4-3 and TRBJ2-1; 11 nucleotides match TRBD1. The V gene's germline CDR1 is LGHNA and CDR2 YSLEER. The CDR3 loop spans 15 amino acids. The V gene end was trimmed by 4 bases and the J gene end by 4 bases; junction bases not matched to a gene: 3. The CDR3: CASSLGTGGYNEQFF. CDR3 bases: TGCGCCAGCAGCCTAGGGACAGGGGGATACAATGAGCAGTTCTTC.

J is TRBJ1-1 and V is TRBV4-2; perhaps TRBD1 as D (5 bases). This CDR3 has 16 residues. Germline assignment: CDR1 LGHNA and CDR2 YNFKEQ. Trimming took 2 bases from V and 7 from J, leaving 20 bases between them. CDR3 bases: TGTGCCAGCAGCCAACCTGGAGAGGTGGGGGACTTTGAAGCTTTCTTT. Protein: CASSQPGEVGDFEAFF.

Notes on this clone: An end of the junction differs from the germline gene, which may be a read error. This chain links TRBV20-1 with TRBJ2-7; no definite D call. Germline CDR1 DFQATT, CDR2 SNEGSKA (reference sequence). The CDR3 is 8 amino acids. CDR3 region: CSAGRTLF. CDR3 in DNA: TGCAGTGCTGGTAGGACCCTCTTC.